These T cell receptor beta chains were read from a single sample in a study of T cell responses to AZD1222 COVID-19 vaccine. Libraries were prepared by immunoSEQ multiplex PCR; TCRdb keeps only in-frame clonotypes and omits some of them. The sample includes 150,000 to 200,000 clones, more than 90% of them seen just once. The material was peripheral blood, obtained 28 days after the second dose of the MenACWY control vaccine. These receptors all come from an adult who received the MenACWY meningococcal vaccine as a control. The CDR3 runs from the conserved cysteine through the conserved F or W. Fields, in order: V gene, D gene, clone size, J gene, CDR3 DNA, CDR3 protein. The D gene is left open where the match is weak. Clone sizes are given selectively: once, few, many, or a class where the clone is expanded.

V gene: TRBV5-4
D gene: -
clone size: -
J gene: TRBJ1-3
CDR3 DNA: TGTGCCAGCAGCTTGAGCGGGATCTCCGGAAACACCATATATTTT
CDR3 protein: CASSLSGISGNTIYF

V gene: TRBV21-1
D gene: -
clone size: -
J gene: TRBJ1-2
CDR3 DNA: TGTGCCGATCACTTTAGGAGGGTGGATGGCTACACCTTC
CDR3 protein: CADHFRRVDGYTF

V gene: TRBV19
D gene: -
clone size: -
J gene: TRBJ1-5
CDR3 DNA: TGTGCCAGTAGTATTGGAGGCAATCAGCCCCAGCATTTT
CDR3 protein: CASSIGGNQPQHF

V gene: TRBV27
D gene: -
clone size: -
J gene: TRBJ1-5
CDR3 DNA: TGTGCCAGCAGTTCTCAGGGTTGGAGCAATCAGCCCCAGCATTTT
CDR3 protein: CASSSQGWSNQPQHF

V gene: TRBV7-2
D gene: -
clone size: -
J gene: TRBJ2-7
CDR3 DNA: TGTGCCAGCAGCTTAGAGGCGGGAACCGAGCAGTACTTC
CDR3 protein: CASSLEAGTEQYF

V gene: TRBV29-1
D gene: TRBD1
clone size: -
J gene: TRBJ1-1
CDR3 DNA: TGCAGCGTTGATCCAGGGGGCACTGAAGCTTTCTTT
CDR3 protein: CSVDPGGTEAFF

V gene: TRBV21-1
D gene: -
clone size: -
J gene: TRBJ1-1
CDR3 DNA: TGTGCCAGCAGGACAATTTTGAACACTGAAGCTTTCTTT
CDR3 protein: CASRTILNTEAFF

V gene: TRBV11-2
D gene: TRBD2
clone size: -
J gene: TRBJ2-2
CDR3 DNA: TGTGCCAGCAGCAGGACTAGCGATGCGAACACCGGGGAGCTGTTTTTT
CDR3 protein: CASSRTSDANTGELFF

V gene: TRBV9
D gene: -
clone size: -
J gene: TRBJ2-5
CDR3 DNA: TGTGCCAGCAGCGTAGGCAGGGGGGTCTCTGGAGAGACCCAGTACTTC
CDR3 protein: CASSVGRGVSGETQYF

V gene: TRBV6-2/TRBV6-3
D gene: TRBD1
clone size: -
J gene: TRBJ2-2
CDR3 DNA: TGTGCCAGCAGTTACTCGGGACAGAGTTCGAACACCGGGGAGCTGTTTTTT
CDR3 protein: CASSYSGQSSNTGELFF

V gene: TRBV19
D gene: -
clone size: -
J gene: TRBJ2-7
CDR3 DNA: TGTGCCTCGTCCGCCCAGATTTTCTCCTACGAGCAGTACTTC
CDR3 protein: CASSAQIFSYEQYF

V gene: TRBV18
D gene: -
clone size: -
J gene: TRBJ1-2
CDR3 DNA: TGTGCCAGCTCCCAGGGGTCTGGCTACACCTTC
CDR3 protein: CASSQGSGYTF

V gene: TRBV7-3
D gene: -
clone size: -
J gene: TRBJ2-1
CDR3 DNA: TGTGCCAGCAGCTTCATGGGGGCCTACAATGAGCAGTTCTTC
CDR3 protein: CASSFMGAYNEQFF

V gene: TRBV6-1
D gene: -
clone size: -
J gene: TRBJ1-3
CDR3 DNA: TGTGCCAGCAGTGAAGTGGCGCTAGGAAACACCATATATTTT
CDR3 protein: CASSEVALGNTIYF

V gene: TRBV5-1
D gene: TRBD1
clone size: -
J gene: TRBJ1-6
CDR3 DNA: TGCGCCAGCAGCTTACAGGGGCCGAATTCACCCCTCCACTTT
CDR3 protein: CASSLQGPNSPLHF

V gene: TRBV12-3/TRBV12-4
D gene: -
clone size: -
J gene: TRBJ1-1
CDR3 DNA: TGTGCCAGCAGTTTCGGTGGAAACACTGAAGCTTTCTTT
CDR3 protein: CASSFGGNTEAFF

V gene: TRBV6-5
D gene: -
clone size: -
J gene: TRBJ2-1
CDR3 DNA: TGTGCCAGCAGCGCCGCGGTCAGCTCCTACAATGAGCAGTTCTTC
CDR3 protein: CASSAAVSSYNEQFF

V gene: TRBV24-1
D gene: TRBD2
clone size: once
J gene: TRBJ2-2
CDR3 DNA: TGTGCCACCAGTGATCCGGGACTAGCGGGAATCCCCGGGGAGCTGTTTTTT
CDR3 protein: CATSDPGLAGIPGELFF

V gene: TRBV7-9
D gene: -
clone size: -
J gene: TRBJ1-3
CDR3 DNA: TGTGCCAGCAGCCCCAGACAGGGAAACACCATATATTTT
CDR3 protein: CASSPRQGNTIYF

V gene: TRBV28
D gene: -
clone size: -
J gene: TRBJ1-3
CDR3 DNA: TGTGCCAGCAGCCCCCCCAACTCTGGAAACACCATATATTTT
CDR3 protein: CASSPPNSGNTIYF

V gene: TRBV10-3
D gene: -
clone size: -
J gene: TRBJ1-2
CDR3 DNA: TGTGCCATCAGCGACACTGGACATCCGGAGAACTATGGCTACACCTTC
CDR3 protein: CAISDTGHPENYGYTF

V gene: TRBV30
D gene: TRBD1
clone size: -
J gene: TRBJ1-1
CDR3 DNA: TGTGCCTGGACAGTACAGGGGGTCACTGAAGCTTTCTTT
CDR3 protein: CAWTVQGVTEAFF

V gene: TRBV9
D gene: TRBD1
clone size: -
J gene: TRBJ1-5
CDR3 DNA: TGTGCCAGCAGCGTAGCTGGACAGGGCAATCAGCCCCAGCATTTT
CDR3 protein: CASSVAGQGNQPQHF

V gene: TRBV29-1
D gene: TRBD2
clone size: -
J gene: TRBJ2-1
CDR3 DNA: TGCAGCGTTGCCCTAGCGGCATACAATGAGCAGTTCTTC
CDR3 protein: CSVALAAYNEQFF

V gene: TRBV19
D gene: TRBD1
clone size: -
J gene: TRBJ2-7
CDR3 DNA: TGTGCCAGTAGCCTGGGACAGGGTACGTACGAGCAGTACTTC
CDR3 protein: CASSLGQGTYEQYF

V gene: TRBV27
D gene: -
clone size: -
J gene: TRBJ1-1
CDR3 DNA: TGTGCCAGCAGTTTCCGCAGGGTAACTGAAGCTTTCTTT
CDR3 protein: CASSFRRVTEAFF

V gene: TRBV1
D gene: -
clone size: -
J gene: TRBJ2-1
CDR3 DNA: TGCACCAGCAGCCAACCGGAGACAGTACCTCTAGCGGGAGGAGTGTATGAGCAGTTCTTC
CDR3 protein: CTSSQPETVPLAGGVYEQFF

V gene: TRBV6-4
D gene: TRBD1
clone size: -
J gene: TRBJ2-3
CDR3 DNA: TGTGCCAGCGGACAGGGGGCAGCGGATACGCAGTATTTT
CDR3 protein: CASGQGAADTQYF

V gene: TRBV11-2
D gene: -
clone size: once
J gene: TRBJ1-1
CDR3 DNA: TGTGCCAGCAGCTTCCCTAACACTGAAGCTTTCTTT
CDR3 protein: CASSFPNTEAFF

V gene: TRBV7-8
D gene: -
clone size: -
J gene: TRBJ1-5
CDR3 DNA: TGTGCCAGCAGCGGGCCGGGACTGAGCGATCAGCCCCAGCATTTT
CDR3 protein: CASSGPGLSDQPQHF

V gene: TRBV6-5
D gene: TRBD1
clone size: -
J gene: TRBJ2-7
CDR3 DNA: TGTGCCAGCCGGGTTATAGGGGACAGGGACTACGAGCAGTACTTC
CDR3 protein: CASRVIGDRDYEQYF

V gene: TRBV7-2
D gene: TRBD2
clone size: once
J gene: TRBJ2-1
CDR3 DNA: TGTGCCAGCAGCGTTGCTAGCGGGGGGTGGAATGAGCAGTTCTTC
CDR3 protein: CASSVASGGWNEQFF

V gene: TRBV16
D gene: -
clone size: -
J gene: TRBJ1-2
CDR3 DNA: TGTGCCAGCAGCCACGGGGAGTTGAACTATGGCTACACCTTC
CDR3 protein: CASSHGELNYGYTF

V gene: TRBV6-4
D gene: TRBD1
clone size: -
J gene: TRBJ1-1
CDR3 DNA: TGTGCCAGCAGTGCGGGACAGGCGACTGAAGCTTTCTTT
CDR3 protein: CASSAGQATEAFF

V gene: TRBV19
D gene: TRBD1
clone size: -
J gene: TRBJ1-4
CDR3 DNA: TGTGCCAGTAGTGCCGGACAGGGGGGAGAAAAACTGTTTTTT
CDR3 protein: CASSAGQGGEKLFF

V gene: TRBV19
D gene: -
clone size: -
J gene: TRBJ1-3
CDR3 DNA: TGTGCCAGTAGTATAGATATGGGCCCCGGCGGGGGAAACACCATATATTTT
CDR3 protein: CASSIDMGPGGGNTIYF

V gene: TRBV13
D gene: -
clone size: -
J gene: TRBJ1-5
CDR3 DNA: TGTGCCAGCAGCTTCAACGGCCCGGGGGGGTTTCAGCCCCAGCATTTT
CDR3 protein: CASSFNGPGGFQPQHF

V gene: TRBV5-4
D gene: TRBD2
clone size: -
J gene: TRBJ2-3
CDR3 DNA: TGTGCCAGCAGCTTAGCTAGCGGGAGAATAAGCGCAGATACGCAGTATTTT
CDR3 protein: CASSLASGRISADTQYF

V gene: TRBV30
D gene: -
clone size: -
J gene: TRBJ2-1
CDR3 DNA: TGTGCCTGGAGTGTACGGTCCGAGCAGTTCTTC
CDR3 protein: CAWSVRSEQFF

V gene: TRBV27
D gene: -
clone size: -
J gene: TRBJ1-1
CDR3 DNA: TGTGCCAGCAGTTTATCCCCGGGGTGGGGGGGCACTGAAGCTTTCTTT
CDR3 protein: CASSLSPGWGGTEAFF